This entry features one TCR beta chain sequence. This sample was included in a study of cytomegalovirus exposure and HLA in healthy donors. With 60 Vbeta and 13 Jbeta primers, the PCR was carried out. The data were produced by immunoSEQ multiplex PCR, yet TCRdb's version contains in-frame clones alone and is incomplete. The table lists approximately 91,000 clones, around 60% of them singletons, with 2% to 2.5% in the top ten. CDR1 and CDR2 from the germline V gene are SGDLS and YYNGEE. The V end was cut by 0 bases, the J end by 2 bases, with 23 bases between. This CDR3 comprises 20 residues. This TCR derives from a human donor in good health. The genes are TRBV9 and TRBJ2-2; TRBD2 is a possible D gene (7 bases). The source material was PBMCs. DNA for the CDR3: TGTGCCAGCAGCGTAGAGGATGGTGGGGCGGGGGCACCTAACACCGGGGAGCTGTTTTTT. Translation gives CASSVEDGGAGAPNTGELFF. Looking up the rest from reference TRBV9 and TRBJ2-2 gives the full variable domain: DSGVTQTPKHLITATGQRVTLRCSPRSGDLSVYWYQQSLDQGLQFLIQYYNGEERAKGNILERFSAQQFPDLHSELNLSSLELGDSALYFCASSVEDGGAGAPNTGELFFGEGSRLTVL.